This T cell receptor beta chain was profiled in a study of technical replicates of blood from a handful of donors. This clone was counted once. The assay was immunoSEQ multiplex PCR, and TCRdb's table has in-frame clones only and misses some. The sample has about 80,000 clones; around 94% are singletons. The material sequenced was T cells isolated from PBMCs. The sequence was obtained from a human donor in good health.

The CDR3 nucleotides read TGTGCCTGGAGCTACCCCCCACACGGGTACAATGAGCAGTTCTTC. Encoded protein: CAWSYPPHGYNEQFF. This chain uses TRBV30 with TRBJ2-1; D uncertain. This CDR3 contains 15 residues. Trimming cost V 3 bases and J 4 bases, with 16 bases left between them. Germline V gene data show CDR1 as GTSNPN and CDR2 as SVGIG (reference sequence).